The T cell receptor (beta chain) described here comes from a study of blood T cell repertoires in COVID-19. The germline V gene has CDR1 SGHKS and CDR2 YYEKEE (reference sequence). The V and J ends lost 0 bases and 1 base, in that order; junction bases with no gene match: 13. The CDR3 length is 20 residues. Original processing methods: Reference gene primer amplification gave estimated nucleated cell counts. The repertoire was sequenced with immunoSEQ multiplex PCR; TCRdb's copy has only in-frame clones and lacks some. V, J and clone size are those of that table, while D and trimming were read from the DNA. Altogether roughly 200,000 clones are present, 70% to 90% being singletons, with the ten largest covering 0.95% to 1.5%.

The source is a man younger than 40 who had recovered from COVID-19. V gene TRBV5-5 combines with J gene TRBJ1-3; 10 bases align to TRBD1. The specimen was PBMCs or T cells enriched from blood (not recorded which). The CDR3 loop reads CASSLVGSGTGVRSGNTIYF. The DNA of the CDR3 is TGTGCCAGCAGCTTGGTCGGGTCGGGGACAGGGGTTCGTTCTGGAAACACCATATATTTT.